The 29 T cell receptor beta chains below were found in one sample sequenced in a study of T-cell memory formation after mild COVID-19. TCRdb passed the 5' RACE reads through MiXCR, listing each CDR3 protein once. The sample consists of approximately 500,000 distinct CDR3 sequences, approximately 25% of them appearing once. The sample taken for sequencing was PBMCs or a T cell subset sorted from them (not recorded which). These receptors all stem from an adult woman who had mild COVID-19 (a few samples of this study predate the infection). Cell type and time point are not known.

This clonotype was detected only once. The rearrangement joins TRBV20-1 to TRBJ2-7; D is undetermined. CDR1 and CDR2 (germline): DFQATT, SNEGSKA (reference sequence). V was cut by 6 bases and J by 0 bases, with 15 bases left in between. This CDR3 has 14 residues. The CDR3 spells CSANQLVSSYEQYF. As DNA, the CDR3 is TGCAGTGCCAACCAACTGGTGAGCTCCTACGAGCAGTACTTC.

A word on this clonotype: The junction departs from the called germline gene at one end, perhaps through a read error. V gene TRBV15 combines with J gene TRBJ2-1; unclear D gene. CDR3 length: 12 amino acids. CDR1 and CDR2 from the germline V gene are LNHNV and YYDKDF (reference sequence). Here the CDR3 DNA reads TGTGCCACCAGAAGAGCCGGGAATGAGCAGTTCTTC. It encodes CATRRAGNEQFF.

Only a few counts were recorded for this clonotype. V and J are TRBV4-2 and TRBJ2-7, with TRBD2 matching 13 bases. The CDR3 sequence is 15 residues long. Germline CDR1 and CDR2: LGHNA and YNFKEQ. Trimming at V came to 3 bases and at J to 5 bases, leaving 4 bases not matched to a gene. The CDR3 region is CASSQSGLAGNEQYF. CDR3 nucleotide sequence: TGTGCCAGCAGCCAGTCGGGACTAGCGGGAAACGAGCAGTACTTC.

This chain joins TRBV15 and TRBJ2-1; no reliable D call. The V gene lost 1 base and the J gene lost 7 bases, with 20 bases spanning the gap. The CDR3 is made up of 17 amino acids. Germline V gives CDR1 LNHNV, CDR2 YYDKDF (reference sequence). The CDR3 spells CATSRAVRTLPLNEQFF. The CDR3 coding sequence is TGTGCCACCAGCAGAGCTGTCAGGACCCTGCCTTTAAATGAGCAGTTCTTC.

CDR3: CSARDVDSYNEQFF. In nucleotides, the CDR3 is TGCAGTGCCCGGGACGTCGACTCCTACAATGAGCAGTTCTTC. The chain has TRBV20-1 and TRBJ2-1; D is perhaps TRBD1 or TRBD2 (5 bases each). V was clipped by 6 bases and J by 0 bases, with 12 bases between them. The CDR3 is made up of 14 amino acids. Germline V lookup: CDR1 DFQATT, CDR2 SNEGSKA (reference sequence).

Notes on this clonotype: Germline is not matched at one junction end, which may reflect a read error. The CDR3 region has the DNA TGCGCCAGCAGCAAAGAACCGACTAGTTACGAGCAGTACTTC. It specifies CASSKEPTSYEQYF. This chain links TRBV4-1 with TRBJ2-7, with D possibly being TRBD2 (6 bases). Germline-derived CDR1 and CDR2 are MGHRA and YSYEKL. This CDR3 comprises 14 residues.

In its sample, this clonotype was seen once. In DNA form, the CDR3 reads TGCAGTGCTAGAGGTGAGGACAGAGTCTTCTACGAGCAGTACTTC. Amino acids: CSARGEDRVFYEQYF. This chain joins TRBV20-1 and TRBJ2-7; TRBD1 might be the D (6 bases). Trimming took off 1 base at V and 3 bases at J, with 16 bases between the two ends. The CDR3 runs to 15 residues. Germline-derived CDR1 and CDR2 are DFQATT and SNEGSKA (reference sequence).

J is TRBJ2-1 and V is TRBV19; TRBD2 aligns across 8 bases. Losses at the gene ends were 5 bases for V and 3 bases for J; bases not matched to a gene: 9. The V gene's germline CDR1 is LNHDA and CDR2 SQIVND (reference sequence). This CDR3 has 16 residues. CDR3 residues: CASSLTTSGRYNEQFF. CDR3 DNA: TGTGCCAGTAGTTTAACAACTAGCGGACGCTACAATGAGCAGTTCTTC.

The rearrangement joins TRBV11-3 to TRBJ2-1; 7 bases align to TRBD2. CDR1 SGHNT and CDR2 YENEEA come from the germline V gene. The CDR3 totals 16 residues. V shed 5 bases and J 0 bases; nucleotides not matched to a gene: 7. CDR3 nucleotide sequence: TGTGCCAGCAGCCCGTGGGGGGGAAGCTCCTACAATGAGCAGTTCTTC. Translation gives CASSPWGGSSYNEQFF.

The J gene is TRBJ2-1, the V gene TRBV11-2; D uncertain. The CDR3 has 12 amino acids. Germline CDR1 SGHAT, CDR2 FQNNGV. Trimming removed 3 bases at V and 8 bases at J, with 8 bases between. The CDR3 region has the DNA TGTGCCAGCAGCTTGGTGGCCCATGAGCAGTTCTTC. This gives the protein CASSLVAHEQFF.

The sample holds a few counts of this clonotype. The chain links TRBV5-1 to TRBJ2-7; 9 nucleotides agree with TRBD1. The J segment lost 7 bases and the V segment lost 1 base, leaving 6 bases of the junction unmatched. The CDR3 length is 14 residues. Per the germline V gene, CDR1 is SGHRS and CDR2 is YFSETQ. The CDR3 DNA is TGCGCCAGCAGCTTGTCACAGGGGGCGCGGGAGCAGTACTTC. Protein: CASSLSQGAREQYF.

This clonotype came up a few times. V is TRBV20-1 and J is TRBJ1-5, with TRBD1 as a possible D gene (5 bases). Trimming shortened V by 4 bases and J by 5 bases, and 12 bases separated the two germline ends. Germline V gene data show CDR1 as DFQATT and CDR2 as SNEGSKA (reference sequence). The CDR3 is 13 amino acids. CDR3 nucleotides: TGCAGTGCTAAGCCTCAGGGTTATCAGCCCCAGCATTTT. Amino acids: CSAKPQGYQPQHF.

The chain carries TRBV6-1 and TRBJ2-7, with 9 bases fitting TRBD1. The CDR3 extends over 15 amino acids. CDR1 is MNHNS, CDR2 SASEGT, per germline. After removal of 3 bases from V and 5 bases from J, the junction contained 8 bases not matched to a gene. In DNA form, the CDR3 reads TGTGCCAGCAGTGAGCCGGGACAGGGAAGGAACGAGCAGTACTTC. It is translated as CASSEPGQGRNEQYF.

The sample holds a few counts of this clonotype. The junction and the germline gene differ at one end; a read error may be behind it. The chain is built from TRBV12-3 or TRBV12-4 and TRBJ1-1; 9 positions match TRBD1. This CDR3 contains 13 residues. In DNA form, the CDR3 reads TGTGCCAGCAGTGTCCGGGACAGGGCTGAAACTTTCTTT. This encodes CASSVRDRAETFF.

This clonotype was seen a few times. The CDR3: CASSFVPGAESTDTQYF. The CDR3 nucleotides are TGTGCCAGCAGCTTTGTCCCAGGGGCGGAAAGCACAGATACGCAGTATTTT. The rearrangement joins TRBV7-9 to TRBJ2-3; a weak D match, TRBD1 (6 bases). CDR3 length: 17 amino acids. V shed 3 bases and J shed 0 bases, with 16 bases lying between them. CDR1 and CDR2 from the germline V gene are SEHNR and FQNEAQ (reference sequence). Variable domain in full (rest from reference TRBV7-9 and TRBJ2-3): DTGVSQNPRHKITKRGQNVTFRCDPISEHNRLYWYRQTLGQGPEFLTYFQNEAQLEKSRLLSDRFSAERPKGSFSTLEIQRTEQGDSAMYLCASSFVPGAESTDTQYFGPGTRLTVL.

The chain joins TRBV7-3 to TRBJ2-1; 9 bases agree with TRBD2. The CDR3 runs to 15 residues. Germline loops: CDR1 SGHTA, CDR2 FQGTGA. The V and J ends lost 6 bases and 3 bases, in that order; junction bases with no gene match: 6. CDR3 protein: CASSRSGGLYNEQFF. In DNA form, the CDR3 reads TGTGCCAGCAGTCGCAGCGGGGGGCTCTACAATGAGCAGTTCTTC.

This clonotype was counted between two and nine times. The chain is built from TRBV28 and TRBJ1-1; D possibly corresponds to TRBD1 (5 bases). The length of the CDR3 is 13 residues. V was cut by 1 base and J by 7 bases, with 10 bases left in between. Per germline, CDR1 MDHEN and CDR2 SYDVKM. The CDR3 DNA follows: TGTGCCAGCAGTTTATCCCGGGACGGTGAAGCTTTCTTT. Translating it yields CASSLSRDGEAFF.

The chain is built from TRBV20-1 and TRBJ1-1, with TRBD1 matching over 9 bases. The V gene's germline CDR1 is DFQATT and CDR2 SNEGSKA (reference sequence). Losses at the gene ends were 3 bases for V and 5 bases for J; bases not matched to a gene: 4. The CDR3 runs 13 residues. CDR3 region: CSARGQGWTEAFF. CDR3 DNA: TGCAGTGCTAGGGGACAGGGATGGACTGAAGCTTTCTTT.

The chain combines TRBV12-3 or TRBV12-4 with TRBJ2-1, with TRBD2 matching 8 bases. CDR3 length: 15 residues. J gave up 7 bases and V 3 bases, and 8 bases lay outside the gene matches. The CDR3 spells CASSLGLPGGNEQFF. In DNA, the CDR3 is TGTGCCAGCAGTTTGGGGCTCCCGGGGGGGAATGAGCAGTTCTTC.

This sequence joins TRBV6-5 and TRBJ2-5, with 13 positions matching TRBD2. Germline V gene data show CDR1 as MNHEY and CDR2 as SVGAGI. J was trimmed by 4 bases and V by 2 bases; bases with no gene match: 10. The CDR3 has 18 amino acids. CDR3 sequence (DNA): TGTGCCAGCAGTTACGGCCGGACTAGCGGGAGACGGAGAGAGACCCAGTACTTC. It yields the protein CASSYGRTSGRRRETQYF.

The rearrangement links TRBV5-6 to TRBJ1-1; a weak D match, TRBD1 (6 bases). The CDR3 consists of 14 residues. Trimming stripped 1 base from V and 5 bases from J, with 12 bases between. Germline V gives CDR1 SGHDT, CDR2 YYEEEE. The CDR3 DNA follows: TGTGCCAGCAGCTTGAACAGGGAGTGGACTGAAGCTTTCTTT. Its translation is CASSLNREWTEAFF.

This clonotype was observed a few times. The rearrangement links TRBV12-3 or TRBV12-4 to TRBJ2-2; 12 bases fit TRBD2. Losses at the gene ends were 2 bases for V and 0 bases for J; bases not matched to a gene: 7. This CDR3 comprises 19 residues. This chain's CDR3 is CASSLSRLAGAPNTGELFF. CDR3 nucleotides: TGTGCCAGCAGTTTATCGAGACTAGCGGGGGCCCCGAACACCGGGGAGCTGTTTTTT.

CDR3 nucleotides: TGTGCCAGCAGCCAGGACAGAACTAGAAGCACAGATACGCAGTATTTT. This translates into CASSQDRTRSTDTQYF. The chain couples TRBV6-1 to TRBJ2-3, with D possibly TRBD1 on 6 matching bases. In germline, CDR1 is MNHNS, CDR2 SASEGT. V was clipped by 6 bases and J by 0 bases, with 16 bases between them. CDR3 length: 16 amino acids.

This chain uses TRBV25-1 with TRBJ2-5, with D perhaps matching TRBD1 (5 bases). Judging by the DNA end, TRBJ2-1 fits better; the J call may be wrong. Germline CDR1 reads MGHDK; CDR2 reads SYGVNS. The CDR3 is made up of 12 amino acids. The CDR3: CASSATGNEQFF. CDR3 nucleotides: TGTGCCAGCAGTGCAACAGGTAATGAGCAGTTCTTC.

This clonotype was seen ten or more times. The chain joins TRBV7-2 to TRBJ2-4, with 8 bases lining up with TRBD1. Looked up from germline, CDR1 is SGHTA and CDR2 is FQGNSA. The trim removed 5 bases at V and 5 bases at J, leaving 14 bases unmatched. The CDR3 is 17 amino acids. CDR3 sequence reads: CASSPQTGRGRQNIQYF. In DNA, the CDR3 is TGTGCCAGCAGCCCCCAAACGGGCAGGGGGCGCCAAAACATTCAGTACTTC.

This clonotype occurred a few times. The chain is built from TRBV12-3 or TRBV12-4 and TRBJ1-1; TRBD1 might be the D (6 bases). This CDR3 is built from 14 residues. With 10 bases removed from V and 3 bases from J, the gap between germline ends came to 18 bases. This chain's CDR3 is CATQITGADTEAFF. The CDR3 DNA reads TGTGCCACCCAGATAACGGGGGCAGACACTGAAGCTTTCTTT.

The CDR3 nucleotides read TGTGCCAGCAGCCAAGCGGGGACAGGGGGCTACTACGAGCAGTACTTC. Translating it yields CASSQAGTGGYYEQYF. The gene calls are TRBV4-2 and TRBJ2-7; 12 bases agree with TRBD1. This CDR3 is 16 amino acids long. The germline V gene encodes CDR1 LGHNA and CDR2 YNFKEQ. V lost 1 base and J lost 3; bases outside the gene matches: 4.

This clonotype occurred many times. J is TRBJ1-1 and V is TRBV5-1; possibly TRBD1 for D (5 bases). V dropped 0 bases and J dropped 4 bases, with 16 bases sitting between them. The CDR3 sequence is 16 residues long. Germline V gene lookup returns CDR1 SGHRS and CDR2 YFSETQ. This CDR3 reads CASSLATQQVSTEAFF. DNA of the CDR3: TGCGCCAGCAGCTTGGCTACGCAACAGGTATCCACTGAAGCTTTCTTT.

This chain connects TRBV20-1 to TRBJ1-2; 8 bases fit TRBD1. CDR3 length equals 13 residues. Germline lookup yields CDR1 DFQATT and CDR2 SNEGSKA (reference sequence). V lost 6 bases, J lost 1 base, and 4 bases stayed unmatched. The CDR3 is CSAQGAVNYGYTF. The DNA of the CDR3 is TGCAGTGCCCAGGGGGCGGTTAACTATGGCTACACCTTC.